This paragraph reports one T cell receptor (beta chain). Using immunoSEQ multiplex PCR, the repertoire was profiled, and TCRdb retains in-frame clones only, with some absent. This sample carries about 60,000 clones, over 90% of them seen once, and the ten largest clones take around 0.85%. The data belong to a study of T cell changes during pregnancy in multiple sclerosis. The germline CDR1 and CDR2 sequences are SGDLS and YYNGEE. The CDR3 runs to 13 residues. V was trimmed by 3 bases and J by 6 bases, leaving 9 bases between them. The genes are TRBV9 and TRBJ2-2; D perhaps matches TRBD1 (5 bases). The clonotype originates from a female donor with multiple sclerosis, enrolled in a pregnancy study. This material consisted of peripheral blood, taken in the first trimester of pregnancy. This CDR3 reads CASSGQGPGELFF. The CDR3 DNA reads as TGTGCCAGCAGCGGTCAGGGCCCCGGGGAGCTGTTTTTT.